Shown below are 7 T cell receptor beta chains from a single sample sequenced in a study of CD8+ T cells in alopecia areata. Extraction of RNA preceded its reverse transcription into cDNA, which served as the sequencing template. Clones were read by immunoSEQ multiplex PCR, and TCRdb kept only the in-frame ones, dropping some. The sample shows 120,000 to 150,000 clones, roughly 58% of them seen only once. Sequencing used CD8+ T cells sorted from blood. The origin of the receptors is a human donor in good health.

V and J are TRBV9 and TRBJ2-1; 7 nucleotides agree with TRBD2. Per the germline V gene, CDR1 is SGDLS and CDR2 is YYNGEE. The CDR3 is 14 amino acids. The junction had 7 bases not matched to a gene; V was cut back by 4 bases and J by 6 bases. This chain's CDR3 is CASSPPASGNEQFF. The CDR3 region has the DNA TGTGCCAGCAGCCCCCCAGCTAGCGGCAATGAGCAGTTCTTC.

This clone was counted only a few times. Additional DNA sequences in this sample encode the identical CDR3. J is TRBJ2-7 and V is TRBV5-1, with 7 nucleotides matching TRBD1. The CDR3 has 13 amino acids. V gave up 1 base and J gave up 2 bases; unmatched junction bases: 0. Germline V gene lookup returns CDR1 SGHRS and CDR2 YFSETQ. The CDR3 loop reads CASSLTGAYEQYF. CDR3 DNA sequence: TGCGCCAGCAGCTTGACAGGGGCCTACGAGCAGTACTTC.

There are a few counts of this clone. V usage is TRBV4-2 and J usage is TRBJ2-1; possible D gene TRBD1, 6 bases. This CDR3 is built from 18 residues. Germline lookup yields CDR1 LGHNA and CDR2 YNFKEQ. Trimming stripped 0 bases from V and 6 bases from J, with 21 bases between. The CDR3 DNA reads as TGTGCCAGCAGCCAAGATACCCCCCCCGGGACAAAGTCCAATGAGCAGTTCTTC. Its translation is CASSQDTPPGTKSNEQFF.

This clone was found a few times. The chain carries TRBV11-1 and TRBJ2-7, with D possibly being TRBD2 (5 bases). The CDR3 is 14 residues long. Between the trimmed V and J ends, which lost 5 bases and 1 base, there was a span of 12 bases. Germline V CDR1 and CDR2: SGHAT, FQDESV (reference sequence). CDR3: CASSPTGSSYEQYF. CDR3 nucleotides: TGTGCCAGCAGCCCCACGGGATCTTCCTACGAGCAGTACTTC.

This clone showed up just a few times. This chain uses TRBV30 with TRBJ1-1; a possible D gene is TRBD1 (6 bases). The CDR3 is 15 residues long. Between the trimmed V and J ends, which lost 0 bases and 0 bases, there was a span of 11 bases. The germline V gene has CDR1 GTSNPN and CDR2 SVGIG (reference sequence). CDR3 residues: CAWSVPDSLNTEAFF. The DNA of the CDR3 is TGTGCCTGGAGTGTCCCGGACAGTCTGAACACTGAAGCTTTCTTT.

For this clone: At the DNA level, this CDR3 is encoded by other sequences in the same sample as well. The rearrangement uses TRBV29-1 and TRBJ1-2; D call uncertain. Trimming took off 1 base at V and 6 bases at J, with 9 bases between the two ends. This CDR3 region has 12 residues. Germline CDR1 SQVTM, CDR2 ANQGSEA. CDR3 nucleotides: TGCAGCGTTGAAGGGCGGGGTGATGGCTACACCTTC. It translates to CSVEGRGDGYTF.

The CDR3 is CDAGDYSYEQYF. DNA for the CDR3: TGCGACGCCGGGGATTACTCCTACGAGCAGTACTTC. The J gene is TRBJ2-7, the V gene TRBV23-1; possibly TRBD2 for D (5 bases). TRBV23-1 is an open reading frame, and its role is uncertain. The CDR3 consists of 12 residues.